This TCR beta chain was documented in a study of cytomegalovirus exposure and HLA in healthy donors. Across the whole study: Most donors, approximately 82% of more than 300 genotyped, fell in the Caucasian-associated ancestry cluster. Notes on the study in general: Immune exposure information comprised only CMV serostatus. The study put 150 or so TCR beta chains on its list as cytomegalovirus-associated. Across all donors, roughly uniform sequencing depth was an assumption of the presence/absence analyses.

CDR1 and CDR2 from the germline V gene are MNHNY and SVGAGI (reference sequence). The CDR3 has 12 residues. V was trimmed by 2 bases and J by 6 bases, leaving 8 bases between them. 13 Jbeta primers and 60 Vbeta primers were used for the PCR. Sequenced by immunoSEQ multiplex PCR; TCRdb stores in-frame clones only, minus some. The table has tens of thousands of clones, over 75% seen once. Comment on this clone: Its antigen remains unidentified.

The sample consisted of PBMCs. This TCR was sampled from a woman under 40 in good health and CMV-seropositive. This chain joins TRBV6-6 and TRBJ2-7, with a possible D match to TRBD2 (5 bases). CDR3 loop: CASSYGSLEQYF. CDR3 DNA sequence: TGTGCCAGCAGTTACGGGAGCCTCGAGCAGTACTTC.